Each of the 4 T cell receptor beta chains below was sequenced from the same sample in a study of cytomegalovirus exposure and HLA in healthy donors. Vbeta (60) and Jbeta (13) primers were used in the PCR. Profiled with immunoSEQ multiplex PCR; TCRdb holds only in-frame clones, not every one. The data contain around 130,000 clones, roughly 68% of them singletons. The sequenced sample was PBMCs. Receptors originate from a woman in her 50s in good health and CMV-seropositive.

The V and J genes are TRBV6-1 and TRBJ1-4; TRBD1 is a possible D gene (5 bases). Trimming stripped 7 bases from V and 2 bases from J, with 11 bases between. This CDR3 region has 14 residues. Germline CDR1 reads MNHNS; CDR2 reads SASEGT. The CDR3 sequence is CASTQGSTNEKLFF. DNA of the CDR3: TGTGCCAGCACCCAGGGTTCGACTAATGAAAAACTGTTTTTT.

J is TRBJ1-2 and V is TRBV12-5, with 9 bases fitting TRBD1. The CDR3 runs 13 residues. The J segment lost 7 bases and the V segment lost 7 bases, leaving 7 bases of the junction unmatched. In germline, CDR1 is LGHNT, CDR2 FRNRAP. CDR3 amino acids: CASAPDRGGGYTF. Here the CDR3 DNA reads TGTGCTAGTGCCCCGGACAGGGGAGGTGGCTACACCTTC. Based on the CDR3 plus reference TRBV12-5 and TRBJ1-2, the full variable domain is DARVTQTPRHKVTEMGQEVTMRCQPILGHNTVFWYRQTMMQGLELLAYFRNRAPLDDSGMPKDRFSAEMPDATLATLKIQPSEPRDSAVYFCASAPDRGGGYTFGSGTRLTVV.

The rearrangement uses TRBV6-6 and TRBJ2-6, with a tentative D call TRBD1 (5 bases). The ends were cut back, 4 bases at V and 1 base at J, with 11 bases in the middle. The CDR3 spans 16 residues. Per the germline V gene, CDR1 is MNHNY and CDR2 is SVGAGI (reference sequence). For the CDR3, the DNA is TGTGCCAGCAGTTCCTACGCAGGGTCTGGGGCCAACGTCCTGACTTTC. It specifies CASSSYAGSGANVLTF.

The genes are TRBV11-3 and TRBJ1-1; D possibly corresponds to TRBD1 (6 bases). The CDR3 is made up of 16 amino acids. V was pared by 3 bases and J by 5 bases, with 19 bases between. Per germline, CDR1 SGHNT and CDR2 YENEEA. The CDR3 nucleotides read TGTGCCAGCAGCTTTTCCACAGGGACTACACCAACTGAAGCTTTCTTT. Translated, it gives CASSFSTGTTPTEAFF.